A single sample gave rise to the 28 T cell receptor beta chains below, sequenced in a study of blood T cell repertoires in COVID-19. Repertoires were generated with immunoSEQ multiplex PCR, while TCRdb's copy carries only in-frame clones and drops some. This table has fewer than 250,000 clones, around 86% appearing once. Sequencing was performed on PBMCs or T cells enriched from blood (not recorded which). The receptors come from a man aged 25-45 years in a cohort exposed to, infected with or recovered from COVID-19 (not recorded which).

The chain has TRBV5-1 and TRBJ1-2, with 7 bases aligning to TRBD1. V shed 4 bases, J shed 3 bases, and the junction held 18 bases outside the gene matches. This CDR3 is built from 18 residues. The germline gives CDR1 SGHRS, CDR2 YFSETQ. Written as DNA, the CDR3 is TGCGCCAGCAGCCCAATTAGACAGGGAGTAGGACGGGACTATGGCTACACCTTC. Its protein is CASSPIRQGVGRDYGYTF.

The chain employs TRBV5-1 and TRBJ2-3; 7 bases map to TRBD1. Per germline, CDR1 SGHRS and CDR2 YFSETQ. The CDR3 sequence is 15 residues long. V shed 4 bases and J 6 bases; nucleotides not matched to a gene: 11. The CDR3, as DNA: TGCGCCAGCAGCCTACAGGGGACACTAGGGGATACGCAGTATTTT. It yields the protein CASSLQGTLGDTQYF.

The chain joins TRBV4-1 to TRBJ2-3; possible D gene TRBD1, 6 bases. V lost 0 bases to trimming and J lost 1 base, with 14 bases between them. This CDR3 comprises 17 residues. From germline, CDR1 is MGHRA and CDR2 YSYEKL. The CDR3 DNA reads TGCGCCAGCAGCCAAGATTATCCGCCAGGGGGCACAGATACGCAGTATTTT. Translating gives CASSQDYPPGGTDTQYF.

The chain is built from TRBV7-2 and TRBJ1-1; TRBD1 aligns across 8 bases. With 7 bases clipped from V and 4 bases from J, the junction kept 8 bases outside the gene matches. Germline CDR1 and CDR2: SGHTA and FQGNSA. CDR3 size: 14 residues. CDR3 protein: CASTQGQGGTEAFF. For the CDR3, the DNA is TGTGCCAGCACCCAAGGACAGGGCGGCACTGAAGCTTTCTTT.

V and J are TRBV19 and TRBJ2-7; D remains ambiguous. The CDR3 length is 12 residues. Germline V CDR1 and CDR2: LNHDA, SQIVND (reference sequence). Trimming pared 10 bases from V and 1 base from J, leaving 11 bases between. CDR3 DNA sequence: TGTGCCACCAGAGGTGGGTCCTACGAGCAGTACTTC. It is translated as CATRGGSYEQYF.

The V and J genes are TRBV10-1 and TRBJ2-2; possibly TRBD1 for D (5 bases). The CDR3 has 13 residues. Germline V CDR1 and CDR2: WNHNN, SYGVQD (reference sequence). Deletions cut 5 bases from V and 1 base from J, with 5 bases between. CDR3: CASSTGNTGELFF. As DNA, the CDR3 is TGCGCCAGCAGTACAGGGAACACCGGGGAGCTGTTTTTT.

The chain carries TRBV5-5 and TRBJ2-7; maybe TRBD1 (6 bases). Germline CDR1 is SGHKS and CDR2 is YYEKEE (reference sequence). The germline V and J ends were trimmed by 0 bases and 3 bases, with 10 bases remaining between them. This CDR3 contains 14 residues. The CDR3 bases are TGTGCCAGCAGCTTGGGACTGGACAGCTACGAGCAGTACTTC. Its translation: CASSLGLDSYEQYF.

This chain uses TRBV6-5 with TRBJ2-5, with TRBD1 identical over 7 bases. This CDR3 spans 12 amino acids. Germline CDR1 reads MNHEY; CDR2 reads SVGAGI. V gave up 6 bases and J gave up 7 bases; unmatched junction bases: 5. CDR3 DNA: TGTGCCAGCAGATCTACAGGGGTGACCCAGTACTTC. Translated: CASRSTGVTQYF.

V usage is TRBV11-2 and J usage is TRBJ1-4; the D is unclear. The ends were cut back, 4 bases at V and 3 bases at J, with 12 bases in the middle. The CDR3 contains 15 residues. The germline gives CDR1 SGHAT, CDR2 FQNNGV. Written as DNA, the CDR3 is TGTGCCAGCAGCTCGAAGTGGAGGGCTAATGAAAAACTGTTTTTT. Encoded protein: CASSSKWRANEKLFF.

This chain links TRBV7-9 with TRBJ1-1; a possible D gene is TRBD1 (5 bases). V lost 6 bases to trimming and J lost 1 base, with 6 bases between them. The CDR3 is made up of 12 amino acids. Per germline, CDR1 SEHNR and CDR2 FQNEAQ (reference sequence). CDR3: CASRTANTEAFF. The CDR3 DNA sequence: TGTGCCAGCAGGACAGCGAACACTGAAGCTTTCTTT.

J is TRBJ2-7 and V is TRBV29-1; TRBD2 aligns across 14 bases. CDR1 SQVTM and CDR2 ANQGSEA come from the germline V gene. The trim removed 3 bases at V and 7 bases at J, leaving 11 bases unmatched. The CDR3 sequence is 16 residues long. The CDR3 region has the DNA TGCAGCGTTGATCTACCGGGACTAGCGGGAGTAGGAGAGCAGTACTTC. Protein product: CSVDLPGLAGVGEQYF.

This chain links TRBV5-4 with TRBJ1-1; D perhaps matches TRBD1 (5 bases). Looked up from germline, CDR1 is SGHNT and CDR2 is YYREEE (reference sequence). The V end lost 2 bases, the J end lost 5 bases, and 16 bases lay between the germline ends. CDR3 length: 15 residues. This chain's CDR3 is CASSFAGRQRTEAFF. CDR3 in DNA: TGTGCCAGCAGCTTCGCAGGGCGGCAGAGGACTGAAGCTTTCTTT.

The chain's CDR3 is CASSRGAGEKLFF. As DNA, the CDR3 is TGTGCCAGCTCCAGGGGGGCAGGTGAAAAACTGTTTTTT. The gene calls are TRBV9 and TRBJ1-4; 7 nucleotides align to TRBD1. The V gene end was trimmed by 7 bases and the J gene end by 7 bases; junction bases not matched to a gene: 7. This CDR3 contains 13 residues. Germline loops: CDR1 SGDLS, CDR2 YYNGEE.

This sequence joins TRBV5-1 and TRBJ2-2; no reliable D call. The germline CDR1 and CDR2 sequences are SGHRS and YFSETQ. V was shortened by 1 base and J by 2 bases, with 9 bases between the two germline ends. The CDR3 runs to 15 residues. In nucleotides, the CDR3 is TGCGCCAGCAGCTTGAAAGACATAAACACCGGGGAGCTGTTTTTT. Translating gives CASSLKDINTGELFF.

The chain joins TRBV6-1 to TRBJ1-5; 10 positions match TRBD1. Germline CDR1 reads MNHNS; CDR2 reads SASEGT. V shed 3 bases, J shed 0 bases, and the junction held 8 bases outside the gene matches. The CDR3 runs to 18 residues. CDR3 in amino acids: CASSDGTGVPRSNQPQHF. The CDR3 bases are TGTGCCAGCAGTGACGGGACAGGGGTACCTCGTAGCAATCAGCCCCAGCATTTT.

To note about this clone: The germline gene is not matched at one end of the junction; a read error may be the cause. This chain connects TRBV5-1 to TRBJ1-2; D perhaps matches TRBD1 (6 bases). Germline CDR1 reads SGHRS; CDR2 reads YFSETQ. This CDR3 spans 15 amino acids. CDR3 DNA: TGCGCCAGCAGCCTATCAGGGGCACTAGGGGTTGGCCACACCTTC. Translated: CASSLSGALGVGHTF.

The chain uses TRBV6-5 and TRBJ1-1; the D is unclear. Germline CDR1 is MNHEY and CDR2 is SVGAGI. V lost 1 base and J lost 4, with 13 bases in between. The CDR3 is 15 residues long. The CDR3 loop reads CASSYFRGSTTEAFF. CDR3 DNA: TGTGCCAGCAGTTACTTTCGGGGTTCTACCACTGAAGCTTTCTTT.

The V and J genes are TRBV27 and TRBJ2-2; D call uncertain. The CDR3 sequence is 12 residues long. Deletions cut 0 bases from V and 8 bases from J, with 4 bases between. Germline values: CDR1 MNHEY, CDR2 SMNVEV (reference sequence). The CDR3: CASSLSRGELFF. The CDR3 DNA follows: TGTGCCAGCAGTTTATCGCGAGGGGAGCTGTTTTTT.

V usage is TRBV7-2 and J usage is TRBJ2-1; D may be TRBD2 (6 bases). Germline CDR1 is SGHTA and CDR2 is FQGNSA. With 5 bases removed from V and 9 bases from J, the gap between germline ends came to 17 bases. The CDR3 is 14 amino acids. CDR3 sequence (DNA): TGTGCCAGCAGCCCCCTTCTGGGGGGTGGTGAGCAGTTCTTC. This sequence encodes CASSPLLGGGEQFF.

The V call is TRBV3-1 (or the pseudogene TRBV3-2), the J call TRBJ2-1; 11 bases align to TRBD2. Germline CDR1 reads LGHDT; CDR2 reads YNNKEL (reference sequence). V was pared by 8 bases and J by 0 bases, with 12 bases of the junction left unmatched. The length of the CDR3 is 18 residues. CDR3 residues: CASGGGLADVNSYNEQFF. CDR3 in DNA: TGTGCCAGCGGGGGGGGACTAGCGGATGTAAACTCCTACAATGAGCAGTTCTTC.

V gene TRBV27 combines with J gene TRBJ2-5; a weak D match, TRBD1 (5 bases). Germline CDR1 is MNHEY and CDR2 is SMNVEV (reference sequence). The CDR3 is 14 residues long. Trimming removed 5 bases at V and 4 bases at J, with 14 bases between. CDR3 DNA: TGTGCCAGCAGTCCCCCGGGCAGGGCAGAGACCCAGTACTTC. It translates to CASSPPGRAETQYF.

The CDR3 loop reads CASSRGHNEQFF. The CDR3 DNA reads as TGTGCCAGCAGCCGCGGCCACAATGAGCAGTTCTTC. V is TRBV7-9 and J is TRBJ2-1; no clear D gene. V lost 5 bases and J lost 5, with 7 bases in between. The V gene's germline CDR1 is SEHNR and CDR2 FQNEAQ (reference sequence). This CDR3 has 12 residues. Full variable domain (missing parts from reference TRBV7-9 and TRBJ2-1): DTGVSQNPRHKITKRGQNVTFRCDPISEHNRLYWYRQTLGQGPEFLTYFQNEAQLEKSRLLSDRFSAERPKGSFSTLEIQRTEQGDSAMYLCASSRGHNEQFFGPGTRLTVL.

This clone was counted a few times. This rearrangement joins TRBV27 to TRBJ1-5; 10 bases are shared with TRBD1. Looked up from germline, CDR1 is MNHEY and CDR2 is SMNVEV (reference sequence). Unmatched junction bases numbered 1, after V lost 3 bases and J lost 5 bases. The CDR3 consists of 14 residues. CDR3 coding DNA: TGTGCCAGCAGTTTTGACAGGGGGCATCAGCCCCAGCATTTT. As protein: CASSFDRGHQPQHF.

V usage is TRBV7-8 and J usage is TRBJ1-2; weak D call: TRBD1 (6 bases). The germline V and J ends were trimmed by 5 bases and 4 bases, with 14 bases remaining between them. The CDR3 length is 14 residues. Germline V gene data show CDR1 as SGHVS and CDR2 as FQNEAQ. The CDR3 here is CASSPRGGTYGYTF. The CDR3 DNA reads as TGTGCCAGCAGCCCGAGGGGGGGAACCTATGGCTACACCTTC.

This CDR3 is CASSITSNSYEQYF. As DNA, the CDR3 is TGTGCCAGTAGTATCACAAGTAACTCCTACGAGCAGTACTTC. The rearrangement links TRBV19 to TRBJ2-7; unclear D gene. Germline V lookup: CDR1 LNHDA, CDR2 SQIVND (reference sequence). The CDR3 has 14 amino acids. The V and J ends lost 3 bases and 0 bases respectively, with 9 bases between them.

The V gene is TRBV7-9, the J gene TRBJ2-5, with D possibly matching TRBD2 (6 bases). CDR3 length: 17 residues. Germline lookup yields CDR1 SEHNR and CDR2 FQNEAQ (reference sequence). Trimming took 0 bases from V and 2 from J, leaving 16 bases between them. The CDR3 DNA reads TGTGCCAGCAGCTTAGCCCCCGGCGCCGCGGGACAAGAGACCCAGTACTTC. Protein sequence: CASSLAPGAAGQETQYF.

The rearrangement links TRBV7-9 to TRBJ2-7; tentatively, D is TRBD2 (6 bases). The V and J ends lost 5 bases and 3 bases respectively, with 11 bases between them. The CDR3 runs to 13 residues. In germline, CDR1 is SEHNR, CDR2 FQNEAQ (reference sequence). The CDR3 coding sequence is TGTGCCAGCAGCCCAGGACTAAACTACGAGCAGTACTTC. Its translation: CASSPGLNYEQYF.

V usage is TRBV11-3 and J usage is TRBJ2-5, with TRBD1 identical over 8 bases. After removal of 5 bases from V and 5 bases from J, the junction contained 13 bases not matched to a gene. The germline gives CDR1 SGHNT, CDR2 YENEEA. The CDR3 covers 16 residues. CDR3 protein: CASSPSRDRSGETQYF. The CDR3 DNA sequence: TGTGCCAGCAGCCCGTCCCGGGACAGGTCGGGGGAGACCCAGTACTTC.